This TCR beta chain was captured in a study of OX40 agonist ivuxolimab in advanced cancers. V was clipped by 6 bases and J by 5 bases, with 11 bases between them. Germline values: CDR1 MDHEN, CDR2 SYDVKM. The CDR3 has 12 amino acids. The assay was immunoSEQ multiplex PCR, and TCRdb's table has in-frame clones only and misses some. Of 16,000 or so clones in the sample, 75% to 90% were seen once. The sequence came from an adult with an advanced solid tumor such as melanoma, head and neck, liver or kidney cancer. The chain carries TRBV28 and TRBJ2-7; the D gene is possibly TRBD1 (5 bases). The material sequenced was CD4+ or CD8+ T cells sorted from blood, taken in a trial of the OX40 agonist ivuxolimab. CDR3 protein: CASRPRANEQYF. The DNA of the CDR3 is TGTGCCAGCAGGCCCAGGGCCAACGAGCAGTACTTC.